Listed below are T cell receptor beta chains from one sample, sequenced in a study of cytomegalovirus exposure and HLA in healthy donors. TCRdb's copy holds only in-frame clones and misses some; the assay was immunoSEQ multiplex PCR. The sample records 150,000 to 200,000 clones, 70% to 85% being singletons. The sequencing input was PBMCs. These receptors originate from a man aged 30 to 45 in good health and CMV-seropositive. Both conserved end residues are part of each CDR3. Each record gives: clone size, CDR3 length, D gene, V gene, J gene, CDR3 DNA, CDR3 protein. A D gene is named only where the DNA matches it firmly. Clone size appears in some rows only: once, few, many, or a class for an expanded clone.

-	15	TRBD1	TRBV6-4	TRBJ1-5	TGTGCCAGCAACCCAGACAGGGCAAGCAATCAGCCCCAGCATTTT	CASNPDRASNQPQHF
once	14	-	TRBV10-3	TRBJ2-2	TGTGCCATCAGAGGACAGCAGAACACCGGGGAGCTGTTTTTT	CAIRGQQNTGELFF
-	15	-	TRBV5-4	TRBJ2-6	TGTGCCAGCAGCCCCAGGGACTCTGGGGCCAACGTCCTGACTTTC	CASSPRDSGANVLTF
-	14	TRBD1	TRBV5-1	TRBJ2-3	TGCGCCAGCAGCACGGACAGGGGTATGGATACGCAGTATTTT	CASSTDRGMDTQYF
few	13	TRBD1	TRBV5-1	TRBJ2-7	TGCGCCAGCAGCTCTCCAGGGGGCTACGAGCAGTACTTC	CASSSPGGYEQYF
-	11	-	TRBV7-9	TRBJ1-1	TGTGCCAGCAGCGTGCGGGGAGAAGCTTTCTTT	CASSVRGEAFF
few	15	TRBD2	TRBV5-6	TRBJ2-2	TGTGCCAGCAGCTTCTGGCGGGGGGCCACCGGGGAGCTGTTTTTT	CASSFWRGATGELFF
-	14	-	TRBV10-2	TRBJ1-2	TGCGCCAGCAGTCCGGGAGGGACTAACTATGGCTACACCTTC	CASSPGGTNYGYTF
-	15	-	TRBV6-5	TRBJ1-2	TGTGCCAGCAGTTACCACGGGGAGGGGGTGTATGGCTACACCTTC	CASSYHGEGVYGYTF
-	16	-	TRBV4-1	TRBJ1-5	TGCGCCAGCAGCCCCGGGCGGGGAACGAGCAATCAGCCCCAGCATTTT	CASSPGRGTSNQPQHF
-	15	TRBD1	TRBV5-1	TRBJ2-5	TGCGCCAGCAGCTCGCAGGGACAGAGTCAAGAGACCCAGTACTTC	CASSSQGQSQETQYF
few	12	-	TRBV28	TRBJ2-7	TGTGCCAGCAGTTTCGTAGGACTCGAGCAGTACTTC	CASSFVGLEQYF
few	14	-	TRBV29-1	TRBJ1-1	TGCAGCGTTGAGGGGAGGGGCGGTAGCACTGAAGCTTTCTTT	CSVEGRGGSTEAFF
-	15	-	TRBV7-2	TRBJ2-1	TGTGCCAGCAGCCGAGCTCGGAGCTCCTACAATGAGCAGTTCTTC	CASSRARSSYNEQFF
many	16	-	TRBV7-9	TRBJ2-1	TGTGCCAGCAGCAGCGCGGGGGCTGACTCCTACAATGAGCAGTTCTTC	CASSSAGADSYNEQFF
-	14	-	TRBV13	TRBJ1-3	TGTGCCAGCAGCTTAGGGCAGGGAGGAAACACCATATATTTT	CASSLGQGGNTIYF
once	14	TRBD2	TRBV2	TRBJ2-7	TGTGCCAGCAGAGCCGTGGGAGGGGTTTACGAGCAGTACTTC	CASRAVGGVYEQYF
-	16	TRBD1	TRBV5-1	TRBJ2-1	TGCGCCAGCAGCGTAGAACCGGGACAGGCTTCTAATGAGCAGTTCTTC	CASSVEPGQASNEQFF
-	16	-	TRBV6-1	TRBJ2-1	TGTGCCAGCAGTGAAGGCGGTCAGCTAACCGTTGGTGAGCAGTTCTTC	CASSEGGQLTVGEQFF
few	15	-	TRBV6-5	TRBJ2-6	TGTGCCAGCAGTTATGAGAGCTCTGGGGCCAACGTCCTGACTTTC	CASSYESSGANVLTF
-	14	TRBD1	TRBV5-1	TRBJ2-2	TGCGCCAGCAGCGGACAGGGACACACCGGGGAGCTGTTTTTT	CASSGQGHTGELFF
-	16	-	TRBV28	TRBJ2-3	TGTGCCAGCAGTCAAACTAGCTGGGGGGGCACAGATACGCAGTATTTT	CASSQTSWGGTDTQYF
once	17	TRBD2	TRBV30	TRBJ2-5	TGTGCCTGGAGTGTCGGCGGGGGGCCGTGGTACCAAGAGACCCAGTACTTC	CAWSVGGGPWYQETQYF
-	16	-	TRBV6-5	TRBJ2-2	TGTGCCAGCAGTTCCCTACACGTTTCGGGAACCGGGGAGCTGTTTTTT	CASSSLHVSGTGELFF
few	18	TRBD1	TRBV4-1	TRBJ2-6	TGCGCCAGCAGCCAAGTAACAGGGGGCGTTTTTGGGGCCAACGTCCTGACTTTC	CASSQVTGGVFGANVLTF
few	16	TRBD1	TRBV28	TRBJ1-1	TGTGCCAGCAGTTTACTACAGGGGGCTGGGGACACTGAAGCTTTCTTT	CASSLLQGAGDTEAFF
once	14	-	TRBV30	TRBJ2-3	TGTGCCTGGAGTGTCGCAGTCCGGGCAGATACGCAGTATTTT	CAWSVAVRADTQYF
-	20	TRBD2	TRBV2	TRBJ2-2	TGTGCCAGCAGTGAAGCGCAGGGACTAGCGGGGGGACCGGGCACCGGGGAGCTGTTTTTT	CASSEAQGLAGGPGTGELFF
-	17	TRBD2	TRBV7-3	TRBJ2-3	TGTGCCAGCAGCTCGGGACTAGCGGGGGGGCCTGCAGATACGCAGTATTTT	CASSSGLAGGPADTQYF
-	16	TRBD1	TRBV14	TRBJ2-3	TGTGCCAGCAGCAAGGGGGGACAGGGATTCACAGATACGCAGTATTTT	CASSKGGQGFTDTQYF
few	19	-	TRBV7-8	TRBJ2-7	TGTGCCAGCAGCTTTAGGGGGAAGTGGAGCCATGGTTGGTCCTACGAGCAGTACTTC	CASSFRGKWSHGWSYEQYF
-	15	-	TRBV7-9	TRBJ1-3	TGTGCCAGCAGCTCCACGGGGAGTTCTGGAAACACCATATATTTT	CASSSTGSSGNTIYF